The next 27 T cell receptor beta chains were all read from a single sample in a study of CD8 T cells in Susac syndrome. Reverse transcription used about 0.45 to 1 ug RNA and random hexamers. Each CDR3 protein gets one entry after TCRdb re-called the immunoSEQ multiplex PCR reads with MiXCR. The sample gives 160,000 or so distinct CDR3 sequences, about 92% of which show up once; roughly 0.08% is in the top ten. Sequencing was carried out using CD4+ T cells from PBMCs. The receptors originated from a human donor in good health.

The V call is TRBV4-3, the J call TRBJ2-2; D is ambiguous. Germline V gene sequence: CDR1 LGHNA, CDR2 YSLEER. The CDR3 runs 14 residues. Trimming removed 3 bases from V and 2 bases from J, with 7 bases in between. The CDR3 is CASSHNTNTGELFF. The CDR3 DNA follows: TGCGCCAGCAGCCATAACACCAACACCGGGGAGCTGTTTTTT.

The chain uses TRBV7-2 and TRBJ2-5; no definite D call. The V gene lost 1 base and the J gene lost 2 bases, with 5 bases spanning the gap. Germline V gene sequence: CDR1 SGHTA, CDR2 FQGNSA. CDR3 length equals 13 residues. As DNA, the CDR3 is TGTGCCAGCAGCTTAGTTCTACAAGAGACCCAGTACTTC. Translation: CASSLVLQETQYF.

The rearrangement joins TRBV20-1 to TRBJ2-7, with a weak D call TRBD1 (7 bases). Germline lookup yields CDR1 DFQATT and CDR2 SNEGSKA (reference sequence). The V and J ends lost 6 bases and 0 bases respectively, with 12 bases between them. The CDR3 contains 13 residues. As DNA, the CDR3 is TGCAGTGCCCGCGGGACAGCCTCCTACGAGCAGTACTTC. The encoded protein is CSARGTASYEQYF.

This clonotype was observed a single time. The chain has TRBV25-1 and TRBJ2-1; a possible D gene is TRBD1 (6 bases). Germline CDR1 is MGHDK and CDR2 is SYGVNS. The CDR3 is made up of 15 amino acids. The V gene lost 7 bases and the J gene lost 1 base, with 14 bases spanning the gap. CDR3 DNA sequence: TGTGCCAGCAATTCCTACAGGGAATCCTACAATGAGCAGTTCTTC. Its protein is CASNSYRESYNEQFF.

This sequence joins TRBV10-3 and TRBJ1-1; 7 positions agree with TRBD1. With 9 bases clipped from V and 5 bases from J, the junction kept 9 bases outside the gene matches. CDR3 length: 13 amino acids. CDR1 is ENHRY, CDR2 SYGVKD, per germline. The CDR3 bases are TGTGCCATATCAGGGGGAGAAGAGACTGAAGCTTTCTTT. Residues: CAISGGEETEAFF.

V is TRBV3-1 and J is TRBJ1-2; D not resolved. Trimming took off 0 bases at V and 1 base at J, with 3 bases between the two ends. The CDR3 is 13 amino acids. Germline V gene data show CDR1 as LGHDT and CDR2 as YNNKEL (reference sequence). The CDR3 loop reads CASSQDDNYGYTF. The CDR3 DNA sequence: TGTGCCAGCAGCCAAGACGATAACTATGGCTACACCTTC.

The rearrangement joins TRBV4-1 to TRBJ2-3; tentatively, D is TRBD2 (6 bases). V was pared by 0 bases and J by 4 bases, with 11 bases between. This CDR3 is 15 amino acids long. Germline assignment: CDR1 MGHRA and CDR2 YSYEKL. The CDR3 nucleotides are TGCGCCAGCAGCCAAGATGGCGGGAACGCAGATACGCAGTATTTT. It encodes CASSQDGGNADTQYF.

The genes are TRBV5-6 and TRBJ2-7; weak D call: TRBD1 (6 bases). Trimming pared 1 base from V and 2 bases from J, leaving 10 bases between. The length of the CDR3 is 14 residues. Germline V gene data show CDR1 as SGHDT and CDR2 as YYEEEE. The CDR3 DNA follows: TGTGCCAGCAGCTTGTTCGGACAGCCCTACGAGCAGTACTTC. Translation: CASSLFGQPYEQYF. The full variable domain, in which reference TRBV5-6 and TRBJ2-7 provide the parts outside the CDR3, is DAGVTQSPTHLIKTRGQQVTLRCSPKSGHDTVSWYQQALGQGPQFIFQYYEEEERQRGNFPDRFSGHQFPNYSSELNVNALLLGDSALYLCASSLFGQPYEQYFGPGTRLTVT.

This rearrangement joins TRBV9 to TRBJ2-7; D is possibly TRBD2 (5 bases). The CDR3 runs to 12 residues. Germline V gene lookup returns CDR1 SGDLS and CDR2 YYNGEE. Trimming removed 3 bases at V and 6 bases at J, with 10 bases between. CDR3 sequence reads: CASSGDYSEQYF. CDR3 DNA sequence: TGTGCCAGCAGCGGCGACTATTCCGAGCAGTACTTC.

The chain joins TRBV19 to TRBJ2-1; unclear D gene. This CDR3 has 13 residues. Looked up from germline, CDR1 is LNHDA and CDR2 is SQIVND (reference sequence). Trimming left V 7 bases short and J 7 bases short, with 14 bases between. CDR3 amino acids: CASMGGRWNEQFF. The DNA for the CDR3 is TGTGCCAGTATGGGCGGAAGGTGGAATGAGCAGTTCTTC.

The rearrangement links TRBV20-1 to TRBJ2-7; D gene ambiguous. The germline V and J ends were trimmed by 5 bases and 1 base, with 12 bases remaining between them. Germline CDR1 DFQATT, CDR2 SNEGSKA (reference sequence). The CDR3 is 13 residues long. CDR3 amino acids: CSAYNGLSYEQYF. DNA for the CDR3: TGCAGTGCTTACAACGGGTTGTCCTACGAGCAGTACTTC.

The chain uses TRBV29-1 and TRBJ2-7; perhaps TRBD1 as D (5 bases). Germline V lookup: CDR1 SQVTM, CDR2 ANQGSEA. Trimming removed 5 bases at V and 3 bases at J, with 11 bases between. The CDR3 has 12 residues. The chain's CDR3 is CSVLTAIYEQYF. CDR3 DNA sequence: TGCAGCGTTCTGACAGCTATCTACGAGCAGTACTTC.

The gene calls are TRBV18 and TRBJ2-3; unclear D gene. Germline V CDR1 and CDR2: KGHSH, LQKENI. Trimming took 0 bases from V and 0 from J, leaving 7 bases between them. This CDR3 is built from 15 residues. This CDR3 reads CASSPPTRSTDTQYF. CDR3 sequence (DNA): TGTGCCAGCTCACCACCGACCCGTAGCACAGATACGCAGTATTTT.

The V gene is TRBV20-1, the J gene TRBJ2-5, with 7 bases aligning to TRBD1. The V segment lost 6 bases and the J segment 2 bases; nucleotides outside the gene matches: 6. Germline V lookup: CDR1 DFQATT, CDR2 SNEGSKA (reference sequence). This CDR3 has 13 amino acids. The CDR3 nucleotides read TGCAGTGCCCACCGGGACAGACAAGAGACCCAGTACTTC. As protein: CSAHRDRQETQYF.

V is TRBV9 and J is TRBJ2-6; D is uncertain. The CDR3 sequence is 16 residues long. CDR1 is SGDLS and CDR2 is YYNGEE in the germline V gene. Trimming cost V 0 bases and J 3 bases, with 10 bases left between them. The CDR3 nucleotides read TGTGCCAGCAGCGTAGCTGGAGTAATTGGGGCCAACGTCCTGACTTTC. It yields the protein CASSVAGVIGANVLTF. Full variable domain (remainder filled in from reference TRBV9 and TRBJ2-6): DSGVTQTPKHLITATGQRVTLRCSPRSGDLSVYWYQQSLDQGLQFLIQYYNGEERAKGNILERFSAQQFPDLHSELNLSSLELGDSALYFCASSVAGVIGANVLTFGAGSRLTVL.

DNA for the CDR3: TGCAGTGCTAGGGTGACACGCGCACCTTATGGCTACACCTTC. As protein: CSARVTRAPYGYTF. The chain joins TRBV20-1 to TRBJ1-2, with no clear D. V was trimmed by 3 bases and J by 5 bases, leaving 16 bases between them. Germline CDR1 DFQATT, CDR2 SNEGSKA (reference sequence). This CDR3 has 14 amino acids.

The rearrangement uses TRBV6-5 and TRBJ1-6; 7 nucleotides match TRBD1. This CDR3 region has 14 residues. Germline loops: CDR1 MNHEY, CDR2 SVGAGI. After removal of 4 bases from V and 9 bases from J, the junction contained 6 bases not matched to a gene. CDR3 DNA sequence: TGTGCCAGCAGTTTGAAGGGGGCGGGTTCACCCCTCCACTTT. This encodes CASSLKGAGSPLHF.

This sequence joins TRBV18 and TRBJ1-4, with a weak D call TRBD1 (6 bases). The length of the CDR3 is 15 residues. Germline values: CDR1 KGHSH, CDR2 LQKENI. The ends were cut back, 1 base at V and 7 bases at J, with 13 bases in the middle. The DNA of the CDR3 is TGTGCCAGCTCACCACTGGGGACACAGACTGAAAAACTGTTTTTT. Translation gives CASSPLGTQTEKLFF. The variable domain in full, completed from reference TRBV18 and TRBJ1-4, reads NAGVMQNPRHLVRRRGQEARLRCSPMKGHSHVYWYRQLPEEGLKFMVYLQKENIIDESGMPKERFSAEFPKEGPSILRIQQVVRGDSAAYFCASSPLGTQTEKLFFGSGTQLSVL.

This chain uses TRBV20-1 with TRBJ1-1, with D hard to call. Per germline, CDR1 DFQATT and CDR2 SNEGSKA (reference sequence). CDR3 length: 12 residues. Trimming stripped 6 bases from V and 5 bases from J, with 13 bases between. The CDR3 is CSAGNPGTEAFF. For the CDR3, the DNA is TGCAGTGCCGGAAATCCGGGGACTGAAGCTTTCTTT.

The J gene is TRBJ2-7, the V gene TRBV28; the D gene could be TRBD1 or TRBD2 (6 bases each). The germline gives CDR1 MDHEN, CDR2 SYDVKM. V was shortened by 10 bases and J by 5 bases, with 18 bases between the two germline ends. The CDR3 loop spans 13 amino acids. In DNA form, the CDR3 reads TGTGCCACCGGGAGAGGGGGTTCCCACGAGCAGTACTTC. This translates into CATGRGGSHEQYF.

This clonotype showed up just a few times. This chain uses TRBV19 with TRBJ1-5; D not certain. Germline assignment: CDR1 LNHDA and CDR2 SQIVND (reference sequence). V was cut by 3 bases and J by 7 bases, with 10 bases left in between. The CDR3 is 13 residues long. In nucleotides, the CDR3 is TGTGCCAGTAGTATTTCGGGGTCCCAGCCCCAGCATTTT. Translating it yields CASSISGSQPQHF.

V and J are TRBV7-9 and TRBJ1-4; no clear D gene. V lost 4 bases to trimming and J lost 0 bases, with 9 bases between them. Germline V lookup: CDR1 SEHNR, CDR2 FQNEAQ (reference sequence). The CDR3 sequence is 15 residues long. The CDR3 DNA is TGTGCCAGCAGCTCCCGCGGGGCAACTAATGAAAAACTGTTTTTT. Its protein product is CASSSRGATNEKLFF. Based on the CDR3 plus reference TRBV7-9 and TRBJ1-4, the full variable domain is DTGVSQNPRHKITKRGQNVTFRCDPISEHNRLYWYRQTLGQGPEFLTYFQNEAQLEKSRLLSDRFSAERPKGSFSTLEIQRTEQGDSAMYLCASSSRGATNEKLFFGSGTQLSVL.

V gene TRBV30 combines with J gene TRBJ1-1; D perhaps matches TRBD1 (5 bases). The CDR3 runs to 12 residues. CDR1 GTSNPN and CDR2 SVGIG come from the germline V gene (reference sequence). Trimming stripped 3 bases from V and 10 bases from J, with 15 bases between. This CDR3 is CAWSGGGGLAFF. The CDR3 nucleotides read TGTGCCTGGAGCGGGGGGGGAGGGTTAGCTTTCTTT.

The genes are TRBV28 and TRBJ2-7, with D tentatively TRBD2 (5 bases). The germline V gene has CDR1 MDHEN and CDR2 SYDVKM. This CDR3 has 14 amino acids. The V end was cut by 7 bases, the J end by 0 bases, with 13 bases between. The CDR3 is CASTLTTPSYEQYF. The CDR3 bases are TGTGCCAGCACCCTGACTACCCCCTCCTACGAGCAGTACTTC.

V usage is TRBV20-1 and J usage is TRBJ2-2, with a possible D match to TRBD2 (5 bases). The V end was cut by 6 bases, the J end by 1 base, with 12 bases between. Germline V gene sequence: CDR1 DFQATT, CDR2 SNEGSKA (reference sequence). The CDR3 consists of 14 residues. The CDR3 DNA is TGCAGTGCAACTACTAGAGGGAACACCGGGGAGCTGTTTTTT. The encoded protein is CSATTRGNTGELFF.

V usage is TRBV5-1 and J usage is TRBJ1-4; weak D call: TRBD1 (6 bases). V was trimmed by 3 bases and J by 7 bases, leaving 22 bases between them. Germline CDR1 is SGHRS and CDR2 is YFSETQ. The CDR3 covers 17 residues. CDR3 amino acids: CASSSSTTGKGREKLFF. For the CDR3, the DNA is TGCGCCAGCAGCTCCTCGACTACAGGGAAAGGGCGTGAAAAACTGTTTTTT.

The V gene is TRBV12-3 or TRBV12-4, the J gene TRBJ1-2; 9 nucleotides match TRBD1. The CDR3 length is 15 residues. Losses at the gene ends were 7 bases for V and 1 base for J; bases not matched to a gene: 7. The CDR3 sequence: CASTLQGASNYGYTF. CDR3 nucleotide sequence: TGTGCCAGCACCTTACAGGGGGCGAGTAACTATGGCTACACCTTC.